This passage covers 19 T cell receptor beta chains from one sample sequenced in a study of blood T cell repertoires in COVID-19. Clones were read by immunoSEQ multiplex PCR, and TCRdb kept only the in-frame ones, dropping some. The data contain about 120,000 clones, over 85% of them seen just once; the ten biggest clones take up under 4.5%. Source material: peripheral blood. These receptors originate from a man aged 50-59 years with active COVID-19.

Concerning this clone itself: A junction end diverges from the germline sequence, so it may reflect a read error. The CDR3 DNA is TGTGCCAGCACCTTACTACAGGGGCTAGTACGGGATGGCTACACCTTC. It specifies CASTLLQGLVRDGYTF. The chain links TRBV7-2 to TRBJ1-2; 7 nucleotides agree with TRBD1. There are 16 residues in the CDR3. Germline assignment: CDR1 SGHTA and CDR2 FQGNSA. Looking up the rest from reference TRBV7-2 and TRBJ1-2 gives the full variable domain: GAGVSQSPSNKVTEKGKDVELRCDPISGHTALYWYRQSLGQGLEFLIYFQGNSAPDKSGLPSDRFSAERTGGSVSTLTIQRTQQEDSAVYLCASTLLQGLVRDGYTFGSGTRLTVV.

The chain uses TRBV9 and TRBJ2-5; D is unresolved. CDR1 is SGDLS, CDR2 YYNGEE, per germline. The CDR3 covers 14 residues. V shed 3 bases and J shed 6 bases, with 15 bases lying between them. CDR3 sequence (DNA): TGTGCCAGCAGCGAGAAGTTGGCGGCCCAGACCCAGTACTTC. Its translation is CASSEKLAAQTQYF.

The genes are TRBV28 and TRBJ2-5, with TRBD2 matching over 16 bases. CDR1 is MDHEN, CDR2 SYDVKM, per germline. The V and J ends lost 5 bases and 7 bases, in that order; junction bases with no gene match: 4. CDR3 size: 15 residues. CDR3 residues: CASSDGTSGGGTQYF. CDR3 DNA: TGTGCCAGCAGTGACGGGACTAGCGGGGGGGGGACCCAGTACTTC.

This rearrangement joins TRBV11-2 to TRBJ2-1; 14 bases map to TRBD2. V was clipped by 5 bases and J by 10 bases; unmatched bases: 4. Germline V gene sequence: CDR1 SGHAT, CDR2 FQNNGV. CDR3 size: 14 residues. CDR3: CASSRLAGGREQFF. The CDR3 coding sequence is TGTGCCAGCAGCAGACTAGCGGGGGGGCGCGAGCAGTTCTTC. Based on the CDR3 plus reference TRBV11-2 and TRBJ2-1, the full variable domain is EAGVAQSPRYKIIEKRQSVAFWCNPISGHATLYWYQQILGQGPKLLIQFQNNGVVDDSQLPKDRFSAERLKGVDSTLKIQPAKLEDSAVYLCASSRLAGGREQFFGPGTRLTVL.

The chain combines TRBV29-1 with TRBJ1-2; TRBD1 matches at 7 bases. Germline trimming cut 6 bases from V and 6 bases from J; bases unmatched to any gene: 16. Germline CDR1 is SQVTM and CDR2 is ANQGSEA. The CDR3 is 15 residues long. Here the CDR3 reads CSVGDRGRQNDGYTF. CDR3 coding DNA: TGCAGCGTGGGGGACAGAGGACGGCAAAACGATGGCTACACCTTC.

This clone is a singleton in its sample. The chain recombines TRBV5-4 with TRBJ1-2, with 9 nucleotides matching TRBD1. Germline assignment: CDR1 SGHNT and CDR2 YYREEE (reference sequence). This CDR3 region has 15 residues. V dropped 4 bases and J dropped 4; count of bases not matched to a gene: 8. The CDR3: CASSLSTGGAYGYTF. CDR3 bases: TGTGCCAGCAGCCTATCTACAGGGGGCGCCTATGGCTACACCTTC.

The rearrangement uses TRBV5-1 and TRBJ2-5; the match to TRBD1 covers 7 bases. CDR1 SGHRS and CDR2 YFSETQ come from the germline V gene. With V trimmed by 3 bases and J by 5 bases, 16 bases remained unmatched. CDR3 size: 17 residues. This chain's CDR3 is CASSWGQRTRQGETQYF. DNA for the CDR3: TGCGCCAGCAGCTGGGGACAGAGGACTCGCCAGGGGGAGACCCAGTACTTC.

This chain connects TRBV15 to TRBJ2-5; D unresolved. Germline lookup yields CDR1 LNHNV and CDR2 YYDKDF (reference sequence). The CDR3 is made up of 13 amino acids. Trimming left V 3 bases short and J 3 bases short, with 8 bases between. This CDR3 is CATSRGQEETQYF. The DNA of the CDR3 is TGTGCCACCAGCAGGGGCCAAGAAGAGACCCAGTACTTC. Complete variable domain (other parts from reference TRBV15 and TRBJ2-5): DAMVIQNPRYQVTQFGKPVTLSCSQTLNHNVMYWYQQKSSQAPKLLFHYYDKDFNNEADTPDNFQSRRPNTSFCFLDIRSPGLGDTAMYLCATSRGQEETQYFGPGTRLLVL.

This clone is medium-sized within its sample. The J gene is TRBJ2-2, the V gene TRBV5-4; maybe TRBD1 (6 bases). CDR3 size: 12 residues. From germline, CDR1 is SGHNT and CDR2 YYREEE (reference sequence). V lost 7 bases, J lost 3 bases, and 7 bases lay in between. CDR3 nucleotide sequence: TGTGCCAGCGCAGGGGACACCGGGGAGCTGTTTTTT. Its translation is CASAGDTGELFF.

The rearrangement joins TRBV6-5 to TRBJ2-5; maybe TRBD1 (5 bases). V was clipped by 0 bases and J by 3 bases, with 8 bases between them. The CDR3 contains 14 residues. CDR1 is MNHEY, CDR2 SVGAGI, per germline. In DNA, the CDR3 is TGTGCCAGCAGTTACTCTCCAGGGAAAGAGACCCAGTACTTC. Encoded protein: CASSYSPGKETQYF.

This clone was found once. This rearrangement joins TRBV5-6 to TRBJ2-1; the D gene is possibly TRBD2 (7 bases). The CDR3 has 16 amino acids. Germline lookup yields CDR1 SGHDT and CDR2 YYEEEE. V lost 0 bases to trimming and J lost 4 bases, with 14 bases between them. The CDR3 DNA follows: TGTGCCAGCAGCTTGGACCGGGGGGCCCTATACAATGAGCAGTTCTTC. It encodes CASSLDRGALYNEQFF.

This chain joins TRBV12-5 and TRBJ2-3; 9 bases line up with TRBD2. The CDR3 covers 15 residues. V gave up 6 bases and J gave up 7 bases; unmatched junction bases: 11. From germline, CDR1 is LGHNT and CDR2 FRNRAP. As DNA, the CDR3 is TGTGCTAGTGGACTCCGGGGACTAGCTGTGAATACGCAGTATTTT. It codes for CASGLRGLAVNTQYF.

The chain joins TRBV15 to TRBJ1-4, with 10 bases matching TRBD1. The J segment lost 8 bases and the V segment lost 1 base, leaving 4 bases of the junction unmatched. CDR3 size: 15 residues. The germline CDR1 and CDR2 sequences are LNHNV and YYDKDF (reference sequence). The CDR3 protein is CATSRGQGAREKLFF. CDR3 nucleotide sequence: TGTGCCACCAGCAGAGGACAGGGGGCGCGGGAAAAACTGTTTTTT.

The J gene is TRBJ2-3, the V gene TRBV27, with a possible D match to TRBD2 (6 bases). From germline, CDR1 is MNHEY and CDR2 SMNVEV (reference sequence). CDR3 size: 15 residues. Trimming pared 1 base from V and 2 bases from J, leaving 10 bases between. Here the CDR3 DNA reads TGTGCCAGCAGTTTATTGGGCGGGGACACAGATACGCAGTATTTT. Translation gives CASSLLGGDTDTQYF.

The CDR3 DNA is TGTGCCAGCAGACGGACTAGCGGGAGTGCCGGGGAGCTGTTTTTT. Translation: CASRRTSGSAGELFF. The rearrangement uses TRBV6-5 and TRBJ2-2; 13 bases agree with TRBD2. V dropped 6 bases and J dropped 6; count of bases not matched to a gene: 4. This CDR3 has 15 residues. From germline, CDR1 is MNHEY and CDR2 SVGAGI.

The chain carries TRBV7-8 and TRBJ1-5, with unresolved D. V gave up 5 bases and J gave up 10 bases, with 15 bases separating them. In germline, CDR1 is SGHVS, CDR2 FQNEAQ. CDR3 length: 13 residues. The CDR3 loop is CASSKLTFQPQHF. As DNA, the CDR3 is TGTGCCAGCAGCAAACTGACATTTCAACCCCAGCATTTT.

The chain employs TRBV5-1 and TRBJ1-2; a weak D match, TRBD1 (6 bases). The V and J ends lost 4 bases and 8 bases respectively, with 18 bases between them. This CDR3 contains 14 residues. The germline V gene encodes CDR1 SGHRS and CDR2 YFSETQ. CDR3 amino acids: CASSVSGEQLGYTF. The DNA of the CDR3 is TGCGCCAGCAGCGTATCAGGGGAACAATTGGGCTACACCTTC.

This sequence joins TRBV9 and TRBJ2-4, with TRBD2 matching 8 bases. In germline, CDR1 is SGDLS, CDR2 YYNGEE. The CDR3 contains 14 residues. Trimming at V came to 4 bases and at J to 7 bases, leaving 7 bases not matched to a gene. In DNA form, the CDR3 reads TGTGCCAGCAGCCCAAACCCGGGGGGGAACATTCAGTACTTC. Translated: CASSPNPGGNIQYF. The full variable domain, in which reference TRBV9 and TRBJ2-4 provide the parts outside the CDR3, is DSGVTQTPKHLITATGQRVTLRCSPRSGDLSVYWYQQSLDQGLQFLIQYYNGEERAKGNILERFSAQQFPDLHSELNLSSLELGDSALYFCASSPNPGGNIQYFGAGTRLSVL.

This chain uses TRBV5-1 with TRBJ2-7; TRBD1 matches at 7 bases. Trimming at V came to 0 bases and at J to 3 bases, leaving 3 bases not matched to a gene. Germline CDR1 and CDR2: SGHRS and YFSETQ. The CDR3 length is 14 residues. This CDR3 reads CASSLEGQHYEQYV. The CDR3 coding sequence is TGCGCCAGCAGCTTGGAGGGACAGCACTACGAGCAGTACGTC.